The T cell receptor (beta chain) described here comes from a study of T cells in Graves' hyperthyroidism and ophthalmopathy. The diagnostic basis comprised clinical symptoms, serum thyroxine and TRAb, thyroid ultrasound and orbital computed tomography. TCR beta CDR3 regions were amplified from RNA transcripts. The HTBI set primed first-round TCR CDR3 RT-PCR. TCRdb re-called the multiplex PCR reads with MiXCR, one entry per CDR3 protein. The sample lists under 350,000 distinct CDR3 sequences, over 15% occurring once. Between the trimmed V and J ends, which lost 0 bases and 7 bases, there was a span of 3 bases. The CDR3 has 11 residues. At least ten counts were recorded for this clonotype.

The sequenced material came from blood. V is TRBV12-3 or TRBV12-4 and J is TRBJ1-1; D gene uncertain. The sequence was obtained from a woman aged 45-60 years with Graves' hyperthyroidism. The CDR3 sequence: CASSLAIEAFF. The CDR3 nucleotides read TGTGCCAGCAGTTTAGCGATTGAAGCTTTCTTT.